The T cell receptor (beta chain) under discussion was sequenced for a study of T-cell memory formation after mild COVID-19. Study details: There were largely donor-specific TCR clusters.

TCRdb re-derived calls from the 5' RACE reads in MiXCR, one entry per CDR3 protein. The sample shows around 250,000 distinct CDR3 sequences, around 15% of them seen only once. Findings of the study overall: Confirmation was lacking for SARS-CoV-2 specificity of second-wave clones that peaked on day 37. For contracting clones, CD4+ ones sat mainly in CM and EM, CD8+ in EMRA. That cross-reactive memory joined was suggested by some responding clones appearing in pre-infection memory.

This clonotype came up a few times. Its target is unknown. The germline CDR1 and CDR2 sequences are SGHTA and FQGNSA. This CDR3 spans 14 amino acids. V was shortened by 7 bases and J by 3 bases, with 15 bases between the two germline ends. The sequencing input was PBMCs or a T cell subset sorted from them (not recorded which). The chain is built from TRBV7-2 and TRBJ1-2, with D possibly being TRBD1 (6 bases). This receptor was identified in a man aged 18 to 35 who had mild COVID-19 (a few samples of this study predate the infection). Cell type and time point are not known. The CDR3 coding sequence is TGTGCCAGCACCCTTTGGACAGCCTACTATGGCTACACCTTC. This codes for CASTLWTAYYGYTF.